The clone carrying this T cell receptor (beta chain) was counted at least ten times. Its antigen is undetermined. This sample was taken from a study of T cell repertoires in cytomegalovirus infection. About the study: Alongside well-studied HLA-B-restricted CMV epitopes, recently identified HLA-C-restricted CMV epitopes were also used.

Overall study findings and caveats: In two of eight donors, the top clonotype was HLA-C-restricted CMV-specific. Summed frequency of shared TCR beta families picked out CMV carriers who also had the relevant HLA.

Trimming stripped 1 base from V and 1 base from J, with 7 bases between. Germline lookup yields CDR1 SGHVS and CDR2 FQNEAQ. This CDR3 has 14 amino acids. TCRdb re-derived calls from the reads in MiXCR, one entry per CDR3 protein. The sample includes approximately 730,000 distinct CDR3 sequences, 25% to 30% of them seen just once. The sequence derives from a human donor in good health (CMV status not recorded). Some clones in this sample may be carry-over from other donors' samples. The chain joins TRBV7-8 to TRBJ2-5; D gene uncertain. Sample: cultured CD8+ T cells from PBMCs, taken from culture after CMV antigen stimulation. The CDR3 DNA reads TGTGCCAGCAGCTTAGGGCAGATCCAAGAGACCCAGTACTTC. This translates into CASSLGQIQETQYF.